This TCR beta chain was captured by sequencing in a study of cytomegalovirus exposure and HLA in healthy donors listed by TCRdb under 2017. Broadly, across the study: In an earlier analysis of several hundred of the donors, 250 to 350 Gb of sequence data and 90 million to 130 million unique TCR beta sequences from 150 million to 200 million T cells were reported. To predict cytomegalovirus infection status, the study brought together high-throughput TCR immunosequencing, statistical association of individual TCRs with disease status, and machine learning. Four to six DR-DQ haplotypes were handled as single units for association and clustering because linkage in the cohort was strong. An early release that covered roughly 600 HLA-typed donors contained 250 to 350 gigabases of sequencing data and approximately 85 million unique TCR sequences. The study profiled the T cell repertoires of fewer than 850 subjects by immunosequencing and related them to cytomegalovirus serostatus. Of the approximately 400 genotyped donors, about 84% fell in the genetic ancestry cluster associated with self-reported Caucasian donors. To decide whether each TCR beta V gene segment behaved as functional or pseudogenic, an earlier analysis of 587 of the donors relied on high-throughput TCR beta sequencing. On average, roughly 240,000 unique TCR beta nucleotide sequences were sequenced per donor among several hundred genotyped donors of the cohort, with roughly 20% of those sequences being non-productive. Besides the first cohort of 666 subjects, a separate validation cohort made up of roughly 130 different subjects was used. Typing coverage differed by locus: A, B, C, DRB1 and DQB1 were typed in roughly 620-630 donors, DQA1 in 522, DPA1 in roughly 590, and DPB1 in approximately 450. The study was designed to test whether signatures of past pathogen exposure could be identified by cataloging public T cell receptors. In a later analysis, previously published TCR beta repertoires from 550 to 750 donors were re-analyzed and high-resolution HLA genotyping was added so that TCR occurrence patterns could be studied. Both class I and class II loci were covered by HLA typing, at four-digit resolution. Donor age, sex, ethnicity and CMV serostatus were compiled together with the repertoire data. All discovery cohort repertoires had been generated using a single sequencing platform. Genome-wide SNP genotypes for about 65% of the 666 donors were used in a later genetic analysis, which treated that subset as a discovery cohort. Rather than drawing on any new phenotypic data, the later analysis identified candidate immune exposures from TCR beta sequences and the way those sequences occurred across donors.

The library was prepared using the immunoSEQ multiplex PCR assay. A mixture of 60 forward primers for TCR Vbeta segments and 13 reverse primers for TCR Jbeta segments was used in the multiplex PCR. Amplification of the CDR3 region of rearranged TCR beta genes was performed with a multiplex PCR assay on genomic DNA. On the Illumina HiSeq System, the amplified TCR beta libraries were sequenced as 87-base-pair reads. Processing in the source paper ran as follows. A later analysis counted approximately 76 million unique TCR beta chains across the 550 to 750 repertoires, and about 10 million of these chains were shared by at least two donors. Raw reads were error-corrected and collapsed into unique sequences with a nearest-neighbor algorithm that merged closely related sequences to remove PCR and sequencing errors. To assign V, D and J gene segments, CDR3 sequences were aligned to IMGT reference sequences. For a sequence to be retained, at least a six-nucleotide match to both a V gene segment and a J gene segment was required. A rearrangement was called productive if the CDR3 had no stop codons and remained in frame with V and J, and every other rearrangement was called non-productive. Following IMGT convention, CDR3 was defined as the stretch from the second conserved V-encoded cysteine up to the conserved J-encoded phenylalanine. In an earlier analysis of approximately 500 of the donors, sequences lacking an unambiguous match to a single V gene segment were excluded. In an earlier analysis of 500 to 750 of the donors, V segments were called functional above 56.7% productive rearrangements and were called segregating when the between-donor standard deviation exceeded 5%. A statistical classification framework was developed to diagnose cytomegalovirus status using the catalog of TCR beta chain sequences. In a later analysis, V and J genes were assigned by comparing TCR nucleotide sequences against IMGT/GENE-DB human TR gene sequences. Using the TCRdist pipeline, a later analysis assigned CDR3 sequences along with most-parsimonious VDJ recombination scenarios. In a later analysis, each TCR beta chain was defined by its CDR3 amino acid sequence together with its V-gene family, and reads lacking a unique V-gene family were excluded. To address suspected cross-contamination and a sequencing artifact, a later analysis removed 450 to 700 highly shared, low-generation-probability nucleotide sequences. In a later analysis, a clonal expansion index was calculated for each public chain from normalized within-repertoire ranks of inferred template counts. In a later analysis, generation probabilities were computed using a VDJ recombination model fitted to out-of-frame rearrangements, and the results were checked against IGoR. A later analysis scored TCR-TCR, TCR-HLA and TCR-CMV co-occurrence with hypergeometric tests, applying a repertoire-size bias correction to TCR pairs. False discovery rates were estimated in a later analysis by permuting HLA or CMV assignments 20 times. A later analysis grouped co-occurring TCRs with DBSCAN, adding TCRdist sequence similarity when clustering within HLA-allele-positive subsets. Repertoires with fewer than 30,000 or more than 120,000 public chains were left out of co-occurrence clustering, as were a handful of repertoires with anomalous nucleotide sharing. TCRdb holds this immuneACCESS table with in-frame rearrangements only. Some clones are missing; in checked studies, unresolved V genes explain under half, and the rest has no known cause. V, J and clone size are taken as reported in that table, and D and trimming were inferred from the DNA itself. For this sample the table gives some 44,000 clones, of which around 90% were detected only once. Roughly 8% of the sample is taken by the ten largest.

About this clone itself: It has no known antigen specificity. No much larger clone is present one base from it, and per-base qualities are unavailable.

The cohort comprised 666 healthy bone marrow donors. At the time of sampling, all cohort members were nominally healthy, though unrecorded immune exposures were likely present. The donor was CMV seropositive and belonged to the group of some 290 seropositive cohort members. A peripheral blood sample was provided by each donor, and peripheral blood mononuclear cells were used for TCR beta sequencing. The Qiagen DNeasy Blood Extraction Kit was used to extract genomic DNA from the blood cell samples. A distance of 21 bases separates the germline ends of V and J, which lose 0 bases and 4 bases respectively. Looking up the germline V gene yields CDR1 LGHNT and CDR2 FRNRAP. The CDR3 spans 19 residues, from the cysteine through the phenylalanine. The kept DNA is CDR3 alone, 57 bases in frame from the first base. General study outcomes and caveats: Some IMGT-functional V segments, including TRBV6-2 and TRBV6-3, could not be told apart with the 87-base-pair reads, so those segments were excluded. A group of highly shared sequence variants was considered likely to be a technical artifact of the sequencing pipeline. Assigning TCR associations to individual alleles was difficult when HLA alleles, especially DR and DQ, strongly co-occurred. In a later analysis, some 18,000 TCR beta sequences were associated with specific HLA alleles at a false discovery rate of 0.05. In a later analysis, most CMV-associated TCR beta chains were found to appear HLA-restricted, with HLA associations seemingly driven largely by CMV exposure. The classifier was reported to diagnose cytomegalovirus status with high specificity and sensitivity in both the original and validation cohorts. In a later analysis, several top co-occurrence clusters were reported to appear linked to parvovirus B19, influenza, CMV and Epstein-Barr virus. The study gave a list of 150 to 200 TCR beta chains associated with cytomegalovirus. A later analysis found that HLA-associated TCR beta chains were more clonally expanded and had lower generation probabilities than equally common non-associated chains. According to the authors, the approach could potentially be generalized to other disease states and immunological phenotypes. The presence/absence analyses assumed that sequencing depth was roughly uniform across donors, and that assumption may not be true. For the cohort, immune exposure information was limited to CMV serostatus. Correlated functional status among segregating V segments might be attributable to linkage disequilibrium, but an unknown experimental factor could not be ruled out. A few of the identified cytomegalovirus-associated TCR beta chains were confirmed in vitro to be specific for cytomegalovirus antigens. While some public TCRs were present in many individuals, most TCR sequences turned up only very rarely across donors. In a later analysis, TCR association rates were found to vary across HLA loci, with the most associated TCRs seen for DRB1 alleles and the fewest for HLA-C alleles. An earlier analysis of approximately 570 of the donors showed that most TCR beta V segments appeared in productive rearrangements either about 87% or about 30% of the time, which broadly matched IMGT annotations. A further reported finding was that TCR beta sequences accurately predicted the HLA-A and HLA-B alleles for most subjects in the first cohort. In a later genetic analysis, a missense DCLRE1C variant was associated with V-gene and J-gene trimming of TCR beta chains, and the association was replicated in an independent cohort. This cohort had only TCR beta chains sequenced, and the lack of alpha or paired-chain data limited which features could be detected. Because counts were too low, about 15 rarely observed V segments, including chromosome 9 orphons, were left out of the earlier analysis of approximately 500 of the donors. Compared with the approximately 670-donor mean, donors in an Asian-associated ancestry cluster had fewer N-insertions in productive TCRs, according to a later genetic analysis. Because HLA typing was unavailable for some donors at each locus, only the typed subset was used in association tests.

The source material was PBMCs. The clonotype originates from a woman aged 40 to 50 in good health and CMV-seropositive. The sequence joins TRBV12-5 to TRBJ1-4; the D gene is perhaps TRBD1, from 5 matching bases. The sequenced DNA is TGTGCTAGTGGTTTGGTTGCCTGGGGGGGAGACAGAAATAATGAAAAACTGTTTTTT. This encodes CASGLVAWGGDRNNEKLFF. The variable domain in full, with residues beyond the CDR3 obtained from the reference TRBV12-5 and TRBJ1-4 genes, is DARVTQTPRHKVTEMGQEVTMRCQPILGHNTVFWYRQTMMQGLELLAYFRNRAPLDDSGMPKDRFSAEMPDATLATLKIQPSEPRDSAVYFCASGLVAWGGDRNNEKLFFGSGTQLSVL.